Listed here are 4 T cell receptor beta chains from one sample, sequenced in a study of regulatory T cells in long-lasting Graves disease (dated by TCRdb to the early 2020s). The method was multiplex PCR. The data were produced on an Illumina HiSeq 4000. TCR beta libraries were built with iRepertoire HTBI primers and Arm-PCR amplification of CDR3 regions. Using fastp trimming at Q25 and MiXCR clonotype assembly, TCRdb reanalyzed the public sequencing data and kept in-frame beta chains. When rows share a CDR3 protein, they turn into one entry using the most common DNA and genes. This sample is represented by roughly 610,000 distinct CDR3 sequences; more than 15% of them were singletons. About 12% of the sample comes from the top ten. Sample time point, as interpreted from the label and publication: newly diagnosed GD, antithyroid drugs for less than 3 months. RNA was extracted from PBMCs in TRIzol for both TCR sequencing and RNA sequencing.

The same data also went into a second study, on T cells in Graves' hyperthyroidism and ophthalmopathy.

This material consisted of peripheral blood mononuclear cells (PBMCs), taken at new diagnosis, from a patient treated with antithyroid drugs. These receptors were collected from a young man with Graves disease. Donor details come from another sample of the same person, matched by shared clones.

The chain couples TRBV29-1 to TRBJ1-1, with D unclear. The CDR3 covers 11 residues. Germline lookup yields CDR1 SQVTM and CDR2 ANQGSEA. The V and J ends lost 1 base and 1 base respectively, with 1 base between them. The CDR3 protein is CSVEANTEAFF. The DNA for the CDR3 is TGCAGCGTTGAAGCGAACACTGAAGCTTTCTTT.

This clonotype was counted at least ten times. The V gene is TRBV18, the J gene TRBJ1-4; D is possibly TRBD1 (5 bases). The CDR3 has 15 amino acids. Between the trimmed V and J ends, which lost 0 bases and 10 bases, there was a span of 15 bases. Germline V CDR1 and CDR2: KGHSH, LQKENI. CDR3 DNA sequence: TGTGCCAGCTCACCACCGAGGACAACCGGCGGAAAACTGTTTTTT. This translates into CASSPPRTTGGKLFF. Complete variable domain (other parts from reference TRBV18 and TRBJ1-4): NAGVMQNPRHLVRRRGQEARLRCSPMKGHSHVYWYRQLPEEGLKFMVYLQKENIIDESGMPKERFSAEFPKEGPSILRIQQVVRGDSAAYFCASSPPRTTGGKLFFGSGTQLSVL.

This clonotype has a count of ten or more. The genes are TRBV7-9 and TRBJ2-1, with TRBD2 matching 10 bases. CDR3 length: 14 residues. Germline V gives CDR1 SEHNR, CDR2 FQNEAQ (reference sequence). Germline trimming cut 4 bases from V and 8 bases from J; bases unmatched to any gene: 5. CDR3 residues: CASSSNGLADEQFF. Here the CDR3 DNA reads TGTGCCAGCAGCTCCAACGGACTAGCGGATGAGCAGTTCTTC.

This clonotype was found many times. This chain uses TRBV11-2 with TRBJ2-7; TRBD1 matches 8 bases. CDR3 length: 14 amino acids. Germline trimming cut 3 bases from V and 6 bases from J; bases unmatched to any gene: 7. The germline CDR1 and CDR2 sequences are SGHAT and FQNNGV. The CDR3 sequence: CASSLSGQVGEQYF. The CDR3 nucleotides read TGTGCCAGCAGCTTGTCGGGACAGGTCGGCGAGCAGTACTTC. The entire variable domain, with the rest obtained from reference TRBV11-2 and TRBJ2-7, is as follows: EAGVAQSPRYKIIEKRQSVAFWCNPISGHATLYWYQQILGQGPKLLIQFQNNGVVDDSQLPKDRFSAERLKGVDSTLKIQPAKLEDSAVYLCASSLSGQVGEQYFGPGTRLTVT.